The rows below give T cell receptor beta chains drawn from one sample of a study of blood T cell repertoires in COVID-19. Profiling relied on immunoSEQ multiplex PCR, and the TCRdb table lists in-frame clones only, not all of them. The sample yields around 130,000 clones, under 85% seen once. The sequencing input was peripheral blood. The receptor set was obtained from a man aged 40-55 years with active or convalescent COVID-19. The CDR3 runs from the conserved cysteine through the conserved F or W. The D gene is left open where the match is weak. Some rows mark clone size as missing; the rest say once, few, many or name a class of expanded clone.

>TRBD1|few|TRBJ1-4|TRBV18
TGTGCCAGCTCACGAGACAGGGTTCGCGAAAAACTGTTTTTT
CASSRDRVREKLFF
>TRBD1|few|TRBJ2-7|TRBV19
TGTGCCAGTAGTATATCTAGAGACAGGGGGAACGAGCAGTACTTC
CASSISRDRGNEQYF
>TRBD2|.|TRBJ2-5|TRBV6-6
TGTGCCAGCAGTTACGCACGGGGGGGCCAAGAGACCCAGTACTTC
CASSYARGGQETQYF
>.|.|TRBJ2-3|TRBV29-1
TGCAGCGTTGCGAGGCCGGACTATTACACAGATACGCAGTATTTT
CSVARPDYYTDTQYF
>TRBD1|.|TRBJ1-1|TRBV19
TGTGCCAGTAGTCTCGGGACAGTGGGGAGCACTGAAGCTTTCTTT
CASSLGTVGSTEAFF
>.|.|TRBJ1-4|TRBV11-2
TGTGCCAGCAGCGTACAGGGTGGGCACGGAGAAAAACTGTTTTTT
CASSVQGGHGEKLFF
>.|.|TRBJ1-4|TRBV7-9
TGTGCCAGCAGCTTAGAAGGGGGACCTAATGAAAAACTGTTTTTT
CASSLEGGPNEKLFF
>TRBD1|few|TRBJ2-7|TRBV9
TGTGCCAGCAGCTCCCAGGGGGCGATCCGTAGCGAGCAGTACTTC
CASSSQGAIRSEQYF
>.|.|TRBJ2-5|TRBV5-8
TGTGCCAGCATCCGAGAGACCCAGTACTTC
CASIRETQYF
>.|.|TRBJ1-1|TRBV6-6
TGTGCCAGCAGTTACTACAGCATGAACACTGAAGCTTTCTTT
CASSYYSMNTEAFF
>TRBD1|.|TRBJ2-7|TRBV7-2
TGTGCCAGCAGCAGAGGACAGGGAGGCCACGAGCAGTACTTC
CASSRGQGGHEQYF
>.|few|TRBJ2-7|TRBV11-2
TGTGCCAGCAGCTTAGTACAGTCCTACGAGCAGTACTTC
CASSLVQSYEQYF
>.|once|TRBJ1-1|TRBV29-1
TGCAGCGCCCGGTCGTGGACTGAAGCTTTCTTT
CSARSWTEAFF
>TRBD1|few|TRBJ1-1|TRBV5-1
TGCGCCAGCAGCCGACAGGGTGTGACTGAAGCTTTCTTT
CASSRQGVTEAFF
>.|many|TRBJ1-2|TRBV6-1
TGTGCCAGCAGTGAGACAGGCAACTATGGCTACACCTTC
CASSETGNYGYTF
>TRBD2|once|TRBJ2-1|TRBV12-5
TGTGCTAGTGCGTCCCCCAGCGGGGTGAAGTTCAATGAGCAGTTCTTC
CASASPSGVKFNEQFF
>TRBD2|.|TRBJ2-3|TRBV9
TGTGCCAGCAGCCCTAGGGGTAGCGGGGGGGCAAGCGATACGCAGTATTTT
CASSPRGSGGASDTQYF
>TRBD2|.|TRBJ2-7|TRBV5-1
TGCGCCAGCAGCCCGGGACTAGCGGGGGAATACGAGCAGTACTTC
CASSPGLAGEYEQYF
>TRBD1|.|TRBJ1-3|TRBV5-5
TGTGCCAGCAGCTTTCCCCAGGGGGACTCTGGAAACACCATATATTTT
CASSFPQGDSGNTIYF
>TRBD1|once|TRBJ1-3|TRBV7-2
TGTGCCAGCAGCGCGGGACAGCTCTCTGGAAACACCATATATTTT
CASSAGQLSGNTIYF
>.|few|TRBJ1-1|TRBV4-1
TGCGCCAGCAGCCAAGACTTCGACAGTCCCACTGAAGCTTTCTTT
CASSQDFDSPTEAFF
>.|.|TRBJ1-2|TRBV29-1
TGCAGCGTGCTACAGGGAATCTATGGCTACACCTTC
CSVLQGIYGYTF
>.|.|TRBJ1-5|TRBV6-6
TGTGCCAGTCGGGGTGGAGACCCGCCGTGGCCCCAGCATTTT
CASRGGDPPWPQHF
>.|.|TRBJ1-3|TRBV11-2
TGTGCCAGCAGCTCTCAGAGAAACACCATATATTTT
CASSSQRNTIYF
>TRBD1|.|TRBJ1-4|TRBV3-1/TRBV3-2
TGTGCCAGCAGGCAATCAGGGGGCGAGGATGAAAAACTGTTTTTT
CASRQSGGEDEKLFF
>.|.|TRBJ1-5|TRBV2
TGTGCCAGCAGCCAGGGGCATCAGCCCCAGCATTTT
CASSQGHQPQHF
>TRBD1|once|TRBJ1-4|TRBV25-1
TGTGCCAGCAGTGAAGGGGACAGGGGAGGTGAAAAACTGTTTTTT
CASSEGDRGGEKLFF
>TRBD1|.|TRBJ2-2|TRBV9
TGTGCCAGCAGCGCCGGGACAGGGGGGCCCGGGGAGCTGTTTTTT
CASSAGTGGPGELFF
>TRBD1|.|TRBJ2-7|TRBV30
TGTGCCTGGTGCCGGGACAGACTCTACGAGCAGTACTTC
CAWCRDRLYEQYF
>.|few|TRBJ2-1|TRBV6-6
TGTGCCAGCAGTTCCAGGGGGGATTACAATGAGCAGTTCTTC
CASSSRGDYNEQFF
>TRBD1|.|TRBJ2-2|TRBV12-5
TGTGCTAGTGGTTTGATGAGGACAGGGGTACCCGGGGAGCTGTTTTTT
CASGLMRTGVPGELFF
>.|.|TRBJ2-7|TRBV5-1
TGCGCCAGCAGCTTGGGGACAGTCTACGAGCAGTACTTC
CASSLGTVYEQYF
>TRBD1|few|TRBJ1-6|TRBV5-5
TGTGCCAGCAGCGGGCGACAGGGCAGCTCCTATAATTCACCCCTCCACTTT
CASSGRQGSSYNSPLHF
>.|.|TRBJ1-5|TRBV7-2
TGTGCCAGCAGCTTAGTGGGCTTAGGGCCCCAGCATTTT
CASSLVGLGPQHF
>.|few|TRBJ2-3|TRBV10-2
TGCGCCAGCAGTGAGGACAGCCAAAGCACAGATACGCAGTATTTT
CASSEDSQSTDTQYF
>.|.|TRBJ2-1|TRBV7-9
TGTGCCAGCAGCTTAGGCCGACTCGGTGAGCAGTTCTTC
CASSLGRLGEQFF
>.|once|TRBJ2-1|TRBV3-1/TRBV3-2
TGTGCCAGCAGCCAAGCCAGGTCGGGGAATGAGCAGTTCTTC
CASSQARSGNEQFF
>TRBD1|few|TRBJ1-4|TRBV5-1
TGCGCCAGCAGCCCCCAGGGACAGGGGTCGGACAAACTGTTTTTT
CASSPQGQGSDKLFF
>TRBD2|.|TRBJ2-5|TRBV6-2/TRBV6-3
TGTGCCAGCAGCTCCGGGGGGGCACGTGGGGAGACCCAGTACTTC
CASSSGGARGETQYF
>TRBD1|.|TRBJ1-1|TRBV5-5
TGTGCCAGCAGGTCGGACAGGATCGTGAACACTGAAGCTTTCTTT
CASRSDRIVNTEAFF
>TRBD1|.|TRBJ1-1|TRBV2
TGTGCCAGCAAAGCCCCGGGACAGTACACTGAAGCTTTCTTT
CASKAPGQYTEAFF
>.|.|TRBJ2-3|TRBV3-1/TRBV3-2
TGTGCCAGCAGCCCTGGGGGGGGGCCAGATACGCAGTATTTT
CASSPGGGPDTQYF